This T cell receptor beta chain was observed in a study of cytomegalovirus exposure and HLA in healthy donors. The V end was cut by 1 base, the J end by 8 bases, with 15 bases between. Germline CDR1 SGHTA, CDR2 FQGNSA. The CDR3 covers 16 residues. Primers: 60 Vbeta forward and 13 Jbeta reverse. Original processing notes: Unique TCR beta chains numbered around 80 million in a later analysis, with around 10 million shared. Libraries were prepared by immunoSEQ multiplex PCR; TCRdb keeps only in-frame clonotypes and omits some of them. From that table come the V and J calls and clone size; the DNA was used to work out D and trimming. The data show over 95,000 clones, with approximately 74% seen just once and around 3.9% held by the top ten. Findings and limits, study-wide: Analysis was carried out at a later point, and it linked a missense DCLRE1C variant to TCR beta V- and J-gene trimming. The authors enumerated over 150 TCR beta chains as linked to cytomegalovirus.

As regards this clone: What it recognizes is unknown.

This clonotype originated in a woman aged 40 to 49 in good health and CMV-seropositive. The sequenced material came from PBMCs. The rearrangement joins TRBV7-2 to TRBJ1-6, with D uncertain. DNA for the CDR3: TGTGCCAGCAGCTTAGGGTTACGGAGGGTACATTCACCCCTCCACTTT. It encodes CASSLGLRRVHSPLHF.